This T cell receptor beta chain is from a study of CD8 T cells in ankylosing spondylitis. CDR1 and CDR2 (germline): LNHDA, SQIVND (reference sequence). The CDR3 has 15 amino acids. Trimming removed 6 bases at V and 5 bases at J, with 14 bases between. Study results and caveats: Typical of ankylosing spondylitis blood, it appeared, was a TCR beta motif of eight highly homologous variants.

Quantitative 5'-RACE with molecular barcodes was used to make the TCR beta libraries. TCRdb passed the 5' RACE reads through MiXCR, listing each CDR3 protein once. The data contain approximately 440,000 distinct CDR3 sequences, roughly 17% of them seen just once; the ten biggest clones take up approximately 1%. This clonotype was observed a handful of times. Its specificity is not known. The chain recombines TRBV19 with TRBJ1-6; D is undetermined. Material for sequencing was blood, either unsorted or a sorted T cell fraction (not recorded which). The TCR sequence derives from a male donor with ankylosing spondylitis. CDR3 sequence: CASRRLATNNSPLHF. DNA for the CDR3: TGTGCCAGTAGACGGCTCGCCACCAATAATTCACCCCTCCACTTT.